The next 17 T cell receptor beta chains were all read from a single sample in a study of CD8 T cells in ankylosing spondylitis. TCRdb fed the 5' RACE reads into MiXCR, producing one record per CDR3 protein. The sample contains fewer than 200,000 distinct CDR3 sequences, 15% to 20% of which appear only once. The sequencing sample was made of blood, either unsorted or a sorted T cell fraction (not recorded which). These receptors were collected from a male donor with ankylosing spondylitis or in good health (not recorded which).

This clonotype was observed a single time. This rearrangement joins TRBV28 to TRBJ1-6; 9 positions match TRBD1. The CDR3 sequence is 13 residues long. Germline V gene lookup returns CDR1 MDHEN and CDR2 SYDVKM. Germline trimming cut 6 bases from V and 10 bases from J; bases unmatched to any gene: 4. The CDR3 DNA reads as TGTGCCAGCAGGGGACAGGGACACTCACCCCTCCACTTT. It encodes CASRGQGHSPLHF.

The chain combines TRBV14 with TRBJ1-1, with a tentative D call TRBD1 (6 bases). V was shortened by 2 bases and J by 7 bases, with 14 bases between the two germline ends. The CDR3 totals 14 residues. Germline CDR1 SGHDN, CDR2 FVKESK. Here the CDR3 DNA reads TGTGCCAGCAGCCAAATTACAGGGATAGGTGAAGCTTTCTTT. Translating it yields CASSQITGIGEAFF.

Many counts were recorded for this clonotype. V usage is TRBV29-1 and J usage is TRBJ2-6, with D uncertain. Germline V gene sequence: CDR1 SQVTM, CDR2 ANQGSEA. V shed 6 bases and J shed 0 bases, with 3 bases lying between them. The CDR3 covers 12 residues. The CDR3 DNA sequence: TGCAGCGTCAACTCTGGGGCCAACGTCCTGACTTTC. This gives the protein CSVNSGANVLTF. The full variable domain, completed using reference TRBV29-1 and TRBJ2-6, is SAVISQKPSRDICQRGTSLTIQCQVDSQVTMMFWYRQQPGQSLTLIATANQGSEATYESGFVIDKFPISRPNLTFSTLTVSNMSPEDSSIYLCSVNSGANVLTFGAGSRLTVL.

This clonotype was seen at least ten times. J is TRBJ1-2 and V is TRBV5-1, with D possibly being TRBD1 (5 bases). This CDR3 has 15 residues. Germline CDR1 is SGHRS and CDR2 is YFSETQ. V dropped 4 bases and J dropped 5 bases, with 18 bases sitting between them. The CDR3 region has the DNA TGCGCCAGCAGCCGAGCGCAGGGTGAAGGTTATGGCTACACCTTC. It translates to CASSRAQGEGYGYTF.

This clonotype was counted only a few times. With a much larger clone just one base away, this may be a read error. V is TRBV20-1 and J is TRBJ2-3, with D perhaps matching TRBD2 (5 bases). The CDR3 spans 13 residues. Germline CDR1 is DFQATT and CDR2 is SNEGSKA (reference sequence). In DNA form, the CDR3 reads TGCGGCGGAGTGGGAGCCGGTACAGATACGCAGTATTTT. As protein: CGGVGAGTDTQYF.

The chain uses TRBV20-1 and TRBJ2-5; D is ambiguous. This CDR3 is 13 amino acids long. Germline CDR1 is DFQATT and CDR2 is SNEGSKA (reference sequence). V was pared by 3 bases and J by 5 bases, with 13 bases between. CDR3 residues: CSASEDVTETQYF. CDR3 nucleotides: TGCAGTGCTAGTGAAGACGTTACGGAGACCCAGTACTTC.

The genes are TRBV18 and TRBJ2-7, with 8 bases lining up with TRBD1. The V and J ends lost 4 bases and 6 bases, in that order; junction bases with no gene match: 11. The CDR3 has 15 residues. The germline V gene encodes CDR1 KGHSH and CDR2 LQKENI. This CDR3 is CASSLGTGAHCEQYF. In DNA form, the CDR3 reads TGTGCCAGCTCACTGGGGACAGGAGCACACTGCGAGCAGTACTTC.

This clonotype was seen at least ten times. This sequence joins TRBV5-1 and TRBJ2-2; possible D gene TRBD2, 6 bases. The CDR3 covers 17 residues. Germline V gene data show CDR1 as SGHRS and CDR2 as YFSETQ. V lost 3 bases and J 3 bases, leaving 18 bases between the germline ends. The CDR3: CASSYSGTGDHTGELFF. The CDR3 DNA is TGCGCCAGCAGCTACTCCGGGACTGGGGATCACACCGGGGAGCTGTTTTTT.

This clonotype was found many times. This sequence joins TRBV7-3 and TRBJ2-4; D remains unclear. The length of the CDR3 is 19 residues. Trimming took 5 bases from V and 2 from J, leaving 25 bases between them. Germline CDR1 reads SGHTA; CDR2 reads FQGTGA. Here the CDR3 reads CASSRPATKETTTKNIQYF. The CDR3 nucleotides read TGTGCCAGCAGCCGACCCGCAACCAAAGAGACAACGACCAAAAACATTCAGTACTTC. Based on the CDR3 plus reference TRBV7-3 and TRBJ2-4, the full variable domain is GAGVSQTPSNKVTEKGKYVELRCDPISGHTALYWYRQSLGQGPEFLIYFQGTGAADDSGLPNDRFFAVRPEGSVSTLKIQRTERGDSAVYLCASSRPATKETTTKNIQYFGAGTRLSVL.

In its sample, this clonotype was seen many times. The chain has TRBV10-3 and TRBJ1-1; a possible D gene is TRBD1 (6 bases). The CDR3 is 15 residues long. Germline CDR1 is ENHRY and CDR2 is SYGVKD. V was pared by 3 bases and J by 6 bases, with 17 bases between. The CDR3 region has the DNA TGTGCCATCAGTGAAGGACCAGGGGAAGGTTCTGAAGCTTTCTTT. This codes for CAISEGPGEGSEAFF.

This clonotype was observed many times. The chain is built from TRBV5-1 and TRBJ2-2, with 8 nucleotides matching TRBD2. Germline CDR1 reads SGHRS; CDR2 reads YFSETQ. Unmatched junction bases numbered 9, after V lost 3 bases and J lost 5 bases. The CDR3 has 16 amino acids. Written as DNA, the CDR3 is TGCGCCAGCAGCTCGATAAGCGGGAGCGGGACCGGGGAGCTGTTTTTT. Translating it yields CASSSISGSGTGELFF.

This clonotype was seen ten or more times. The gene calls are TRBV12-3 or TRBV12-4 and TRBJ2-5; weak D call: TRBD1 (7 bases). The length of the CDR3 is 15 residues. V gave up 3 bases and J gave up 1 base, with 12 bases separating them. CDR3 in DNA: TGTGCCAGCAGTTTGCACAGGGGACTCCAAGAGACCCAGTACTTC. This codes for CASSLHRGLQETQYF.

In DNA form, the CDR3 reads TGTGCCTGGGCCGTAGCGGGAGGGCCGAGAGAGCAGTACTTC. Residues: CAWAVAGGPREQYF. The chain is built from TRBV30 and TRBJ2-7; 11 positions match TRBD2. The CDR3 is 14 amino acids. Trimming cost V 5 bases and J 7 bases; bases outside gene matches: 10. CDR1 and CDR2 (germline): GTSNPN, SVGIG (reference sequence).

This clonotype has a count of ten or more. The chain carries TRBV20-1 and TRBJ2-1, with 10 bases matching TRBD2. The CDR3 contains 17 residues. CDR1 and CDR2 from the germline V gene are DFQATT and SNEGSKA (reference sequence). Unmatched junction bases numbered 11, after V lost 1 base and J lost 5 bases. The CDR3 nucleotides read TGCAGTGCTAGAGTCCCTTTAGCGGGAGGTCCAAACAATGAGCAGTTCTTC. Amino acid sequence: CSARVPLAGGPNNEQFF.

At least ten counts were recorded for this clonotype. The chain combines TRBV10-3 with TRBJ1-1; a weak D match, TRBD1 (6 bases). Trimming removed 4 bases from V and 1 base from J, with 10 bases in between. Germline V gene sequence: CDR1 ENHRY, CDR2 SYGVKD. CDR3 length equals 14 residues. CDR3 region: CAISGTGQNTEAFF. The CDR3 DNA follows: TGTGCCATCAGTGGTACGGGACAGAACACTGAAGCTTTCTTT.

This clonotype was recorded at least ten times. The chain links TRBV13 to TRBJ2-2, with D perhaps TRBD1 (5 bases). The CDR3 totals 16 residues. Per the germline V gene, CDR1 is PRHDT and CDR2 is FYEKMQ (reference sequence). Trimming pared 4 bases from V and 5 bases from J, leaving 17 bases between. This CDR3 reads CASSYRLLLRTGELFF. CDR3 DNA sequence: TGTGCCAGCAGCTACAGGCTATTGCTGAGGACCGGGGAGCTGTTTTTT.

The gene calls are TRBV18 and TRBJ1-1; D unclear. Germline V gene sequence: CDR1 KGHSH, CDR2 LQKENI. The V end lost 2 bases, the J end lost 1 base, and 11 bases lay between the germline ends. There are 15 residues in the CDR3. CDR3 coding DNA: TGTGCCAGCTCACCAGATCATGGGCAGAACACTGAAGCTTTCTTT. It translates to CASSPDHGQNTEAFF.